This note documents a single TCR beta chain sequence. Its antigen is unknown. This CDR3 is also generated by other DNA sequences in the sample. The sample comes from a study of shared clonotypes between healthy human individuals. Deletions cut 3 bases from V and 2 bases from J, with 5 bases between. Germline V lookup: CDR1 SNHLY, CDR2 FYNNEI. The CDR3 is made up of 12 amino acids. Overall study findings and caveats: Some clonotypes were shared by all four sorted-subset donors, while others were not shared. The non-shared ones had lower generation probabilities than the shared ones.

Repertoires were generated with immunoSEQ multiplex PCR, while TCRdb's copy carries only in-frame clones and drops some. Here the sample spans roughly 2.2 million clones, 85% to 95% being singletons. Sequences were obtained from naive CD4+ T cells from PBMCs. Subset given: CD45RA+ positively selected. The TCR originated in a man aged 18 to 29 in good health. Some clones in this sample may be carry-over from other donors' samples. The gene calls are TRBV2 and TRBJ2-7, with D maybe TRBD1 (5 bases). The CDR3 DNA is TGTGCCAGCAGTGAGGGGCCCTACGAGCAGTACTTC. It is translated as CASSEGPYEQYF.